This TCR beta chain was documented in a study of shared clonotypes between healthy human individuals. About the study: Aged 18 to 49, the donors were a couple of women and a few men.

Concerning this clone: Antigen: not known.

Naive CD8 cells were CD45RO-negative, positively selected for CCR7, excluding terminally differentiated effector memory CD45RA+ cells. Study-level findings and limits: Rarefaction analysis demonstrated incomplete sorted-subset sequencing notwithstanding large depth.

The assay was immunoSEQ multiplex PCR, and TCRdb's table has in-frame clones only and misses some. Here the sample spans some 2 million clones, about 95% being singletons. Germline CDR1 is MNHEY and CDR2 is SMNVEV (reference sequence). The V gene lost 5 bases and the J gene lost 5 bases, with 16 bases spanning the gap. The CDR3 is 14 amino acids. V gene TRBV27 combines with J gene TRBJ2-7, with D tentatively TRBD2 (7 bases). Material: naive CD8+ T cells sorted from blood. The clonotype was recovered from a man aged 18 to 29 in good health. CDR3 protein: CASSPREAGDEQYF. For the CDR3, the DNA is TGTGCCAGCAGTCCACGGGAGGCAGGGGACGAGCAGTACTTC.